This entry features one T cell receptor (beta chain) sequence. cDNA came from around 0.5 to 1 ug RNA primed by random hexamers. Amplification of TCR beta CDR3 across 54 Vbeta and 13 Jbeta was performed with immunoSEQ multiplex PCR. MiXCR was run by TCRdb on the immunoSEQ multiplex PCR reads, yielding one entry per CDR3 protein. The sample records about 110,000 distinct CDR3 sequences, roughly 97% being singletons. The data stem from a study of CD8 T cells in Susac syndrome. CD8+ and CD4+ T cells from blood underwent TCR beta sequencing, which was carried out in a high-throughput format. TEMRA cells were FACS-enriched, while CD8+ and CD4+ T cells were negatively isolated. The CDR3 loop spans 15 amino acids. The V gene's germline CDR1 is SGHTA and CDR2 FQGNSA. The V and J ends lost 5 bases and 0 bases respectively, with 12 bases between them.

This chain joins TRBV7-2 and TRBJ2-3, with TRBD1 as a possible D gene (5 bases). The sequence came from a human donor in good health. The material sequenced was CD4+ T cells from PBMCs. CDR3 bases: TGTGCCAGCAGCCACGGACATACTAGCACAGATACGCAGTATTTT. This codes for CASSHGHTSTDTQYF. Using reference TRBV7-2 and TRBJ2-3 for the parts outside the CDR3, the full variable domain is GAGVSQSPSNKVTEKGKDVELRCDPISGHTALYWYRQSLGQGLEFLIYFQGNSAPDKSGLPSDRFSAERTGGSVSTLTIQRTQQEDSAVYLCASSHGHTSTDTQYFGPGTRLTVL.